Below are 29 T cell receptor beta chains sequenced from a single sample in a study of OX40 agonist ivuxolimab in advanced cancers. Library creation used the immunoSEQ multiplex PCR assay. TCRdb's version of the immuneACCESS table is confined to in-frame rearrangements and falls short of the full clone set. An unresolved V gene accounts for under half of the shortfall where checked; the remainder is of unknown origin. This sample holds more than 65,000 clones; approximately 84% were observed only once. The ten largest clones add up to around 25% of the sample. The input for sequencing was CD4+ or CD8+ T cells sorted from blood, taken in a trial of the OX40 agonist ivuxolimab. The receptors were gathered from an adult with an advanced solid tumor such as melanoma, head and neck, liver or kidney cancer.

The chain combines TRBV5-6 with TRBJ2-7; 8 bases fit TRBD2. J gave up 1 base and V 4 bases, and 7 bases lay outside the gene matches. Germline V gene data show CDR1 as SGHDT and CDR2 as YYEEEE. The CDR3 length is 15 residues. The DNA for the CDR3 is TGTGCCAGCAGCAGCCGACGGGGGGGATCCTACGAGCAGTACTTC. Translation gives CASSSRRGGSYEQYF.

The J gene is TRBJ1-4, the V gene TRBV27, with D possibly being TRBD1 (6 bases). Germline loops: CDR1 MNHEY, CDR2 SMNVEV (reference sequence). CDR3 length: 15 amino acids. Trimming removed 1 base from V and 7 bases from J, with 13 bases in between. In DNA form, the CDR3 reads TGTGCCAGCAGTTTATTGTTGGGGGCTGGTGAAAAACTGTTTTTT. It codes for CASSLLLGAGEKLFF. Combining the CDR3 with reference TRBV27 and TRBJ1-4 gives the whole variable domain EAQVTQNPRYLITVTGKKLTVTCSQNMNHEYMSWYRQDPGLGLRQIYYSMNVEVTDKGDVPEGYKVSRKEKRNFPLILESPSPNQTSLYFCASSLLLGAGEKLFFGSGTQLSVL.

This clone has just a few counts. This chain connects TRBV7-9 to TRBJ1-2, with a weak D call TRBD1 (5 bases). Germline V gene data show CDR1 as SEHNR and CDR2 as FQNEAQ (reference sequence). This CDR3 spans 13 amino acids. Trimming pared 4 bases from V and 5 bases from J, leaving 11 bases between. CDR3 DNA: TGTGCCAGCAGCTCCGACAGAGTATATGGCTACACCTTC. Protein: CASSSDRVYGYTF.

This sequence joins TRBV11-2 and TRBJ2-1; D gene ambiguous. Trimming stripped 3 bases from V and 5 bases from J, with 11 bases between. Germline assignment: CDR1 SGHAT and CDR2 FQNNGV. There are 14 residues in the CDR3. The CDR3 loop reads CASSFGLIDNEQFF. CDR3 sequence (DNA): TGTGCCAGCAGCTTCGGTCTCATCGACAATGAGCAGTTCTTC.

The chain uses TRBV7-9 and TRBJ1-6; no definite D call. CDR3 length equals 19 residues. V was pared by 4 bases and J by 9 bases, with 28 bases between. The germline gives CDR1 SEHNR, CDR2 FQNEAQ (reference sequence). CDR3 residues: CASSSSPGESLPSSSPLHF. In DNA, the CDR3 is TGTGCCAGCAGCTCCTCCCCGGGAGAATCCCTCCCCTCCTCTTCACCCCTCCACTTT.

The CDR3 loop is CASSATGASYEQYF. The CDR3 bases are TGTGCCAGCAGCGCCACAGGGGCTAGCTACGAGCAGTACTTC. V is TRBV9 and J is TRBJ2-7, with TRBD1 identical over 7 bases. Germline CDR1 reads SGDLS; CDR2 reads YYNGEE. This CDR3 comprises 14 residues. Trimming took 3 bases from V and 3 from J; bases not matched to a gene: 6.

The rearrangement uses TRBV6-1 and TRBJ2-3; D is unclear. The V end lost 11 bases, the J end lost 4 bases, and 13 bases lay between the germline ends. Germline V gives CDR1 MNHNS, CDR2 SASEGT. CDR3 length: 12 residues. The CDR3 sequence is CASLRVSDTQYF. CDR3 DNA sequence: TGTGCCTCGTTACGGGTTTCAGATACGCAGTATTTT.

This clone was recorded only once. The rearrangement joins TRBV11-1 to TRBJ2-1, with 7 bases lining up with TRBD2. The CDR3 extends over 16 amino acids. V was pared by 5 bases and J by 6 bases, with 13 bases of the junction left unmatched. CDR1 is SGHAT, CDR2 FQDESV, per germline (reference sequence). CDR3 sequence reads: CASSIVAGLSLNEQFF. In nucleotides, the CDR3 is TGTGCCAGCAGCATCGTAGCGGGTCTCTCCCTCAATGAGCAGTTCTTC.

The gene calls are TRBV9 and TRBJ2-7; possible D gene TRBD2, 5 bases. The CDR3 covers 16 residues. Trimming removed 0 bases from V and 3 bases from J, with 16 bases in between. Germline CDR1 and CDR2: SGDLS and YYNGEE. The DNA for the CDR3 is TGTGCCAGCAGCGTAGGTAGGAGGTCTGGGAGCTACGAGCAGTACTTC. Translating gives CASSVGRRSGSYEQYF.

CDR3 DNA: TGTGCCAGCAGCCCAAGCCGTAATTCACCCCTCCACTTT. Its protein is CASSPSRNSPLHF. This chain joins TRBV11-3 and TRBJ1-6, with D unresolved. CDR3 length: 13 amino acids. Trimming left V 5 bases short and J 6 bases short, with 8 bases between. Per germline, CDR1 SGHNT and CDR2 YENEEA.

CDR3 region: CASSPLGSFIYNEQFF. CDR3 DNA: TGTGCCAGTAGCCCCTTGGGGTCTTTTATCTACAATGAGCAGTTCTTC. The chain couples TRBV19 to TRBJ2-1; D not resolved. The germline V gene has CDR1 LNHDA and CDR2 SQIVND (reference sequence). This CDR3 contains 16 residues. V was cut by 6 bases and J by 3 bases, with 18 bases left in between.

The chain recombines TRBV5-1 with TRBJ2-3; D remains unclear. The ends were cut back, 4 bases at V and 4 bases at J, with 19 bases in the middle. Germline V gene lookup returns CDR1 SGHRS and CDR2 YFSETQ. The CDR3 runs to 16 residues. As DNA, the CDR3 is TGCGCCAGCAGCCGACAAGGATCGCGACCTTCAGATACGCAGTATTTT. Its protein product is CASSRQGSRPSDTQYF. The full variable domain, completed using reference TRBV5-1 and TRBJ2-3, is KAGVTQTPRYLIKTRGQQVTLSCSPISGHRSVSWYQQTPGQGLQFLFEYFSETQRNKGNFPGRFSGRQFSNSRSEMNVSTLELGDSALYLCASSRQGSRPSDTQYFGPGTRLTVL.

The chain links TRBV5-4 to TRBJ1-2; maybe TRBD1 (5 bases). This CDR3 is 15 amino acids long. The V end lost 0 bases, the J end lost 4 bases, and 13 bases lay between the germline ends. Germline V gives CDR1 SGHNT, CDR2 YYREEE (reference sequence). DNA for the CDR3: TGTGCCAGCAGCTTGGCCGGGTCGGGGGGCTATGGCTACACCTTC. Translated, it gives CASSLAGSGGYGYTF.

The chain links TRBV29-1 to TRBJ1-1; D gene unclear. The CDR3 spans 13 residues. Germline assignment: CDR1 SQVTM and CDR2 ANQGSEA. V shed 3 bases and J shed 4 bases, with 12 bases lying between them. CDR3 sequence: CSVDNPSSTEAFF. The CDR3 DNA follows: TGCAGCGTTGATAACCCCTCGAGCACTGAAGCTTTCTTT.

The V call is TRBV6-5, the J call TRBJ1-6, with 7 bases that match TRBD1. The CDR3 runs 15 residues. V gave up 2 bases and J gave up 14 bases; unmatched junction bases: 12. Germline CDR1 MNHEY, CDR2 SVGAGI. The CDR3 coding sequence is TGTGCCAGCAGTTACAGACAGGGCGCCGGGGGGGCCCTCCACTTT. The encoded protein is CASSYRQGAGGALHF.

This clone occurred once. The CDR3 loop is CASSLTPPSYEQYF. CDR3 DNA sequence: TGTGCCAGCAGCTTAACCCCCCCCTCCTACGAGCAGTACTTC. The J gene is TRBJ2-5, the V gene TRBV7-8; D is uncertain. The end of the DNA aligns better with TRBJ2-7, so the J call may be wrong. CDR1 and CDR2 (germline): SGHVS, FQNEAQ. CDR3 length: 14 amino acids.

The chain joins TRBV30 to TRBJ1-2, with D tentatively TRBD1 (6 bases). V lost 2 bases to trimming and J lost 4 bases, with 11 bases between them. The CDR3 spans 13 residues. Germline V gives CDR1 GTSNPN, CDR2 SVGIG (reference sequence). CDR3 residues: CAWSRGQSYGYTF. The CDR3 nucleotides read TGTGCCTGGAGTCGAGGACAGAGCTATGGCTACACCTTC. The whole variable domain, remainder taken from reference TRBV30 and TRBJ1-2, is SQTIHQWPATLVQPVGSPLSLECTVEGTSNPNLYWYRQAAGRGLQLLFYSVGIGQISSEVPQNLSASRPQDRQFILSSKKLLLSDSGFYLCAWSRGQSYGYTFGSGTRLTVV.

V gene TRBV6-4 combines with J gene TRBJ1-1, with D uncertain. Germline V CDR1 and CDR2: MRHNA, SNTAGT. Trimming pared 0 bases from V and 3 bases from J, leaving 14 bases between. The CDR3 length is 16 residues. As DNA, the CDR3 is TGTGCCAGCAGTGACTCCACCCAAGAATGGGACACTGAAGCTTTCTTT. Translated: CASSDSTQEWDTEAFF.

This chain connects TRBV12-5 to TRBJ2-5; 9 positions match TRBD2. Germline V gene data show CDR1 as LGHNT and CDR2 as FRNRAP. The V gene end was trimmed by 7 bases and the J gene end by 5 bases; junction bases not matched to a gene: 11. There are 15 residues in the CDR3. In DNA, the CDR3 is TGTGCTAGTGCCTGGGGCGGGGGGGCTTTGGAGACCCAGTACTTC. As protein: CASAWGGGALETQYF.

CDR3 residues: CASSFSPLGSGANVLTF. DNA of the CDR3: TGTGCCAGCAGTTTTTCCCCCCTAGGTTCTGGGGCCAACGTCCTGACTTTC. The chain links TRBV28 to TRBJ2-6; D unresolved. This CDR3 is built from 17 residues. Between the trimmed V and J ends, which lost 3 bases and 1 base, there was a span of 13 bases. In germline, CDR1 is MDHEN, CDR2 SYDVKM.

The gene calls are TRBV5-4 and TRBJ2-1, with D perhaps assigned TRBD1 or TRBD2 (5 bases each). The CDR3 spans 16 residues. The germline gives CDR1 SGHNT, CDR2 YYREEE (reference sequence). Trimming pared 0 bases from V and 4 bases from J, leaving 14 bases between. This CDR3 reads CASSLDVGRVYNEQFF. In DNA, the CDR3 is TGTGCCAGCAGCTTGGACGTGGGACGCGTTTACAATGAGCAGTTCTTC.

The chain uses TRBV4-1 and TRBJ2-1, with no clear D. CDR1 is MGHRA, CDR2 YSYEKL, per germline. This CDR3 has 16 amino acids. V lost 4 bases and J 0 bases, leaving 13 bases between the germline ends. The chain's CDR3 is CASSPSVISSYNEQFF. CDR3 DNA: TGCGCCAGCAGCCCCTCGGTAATCAGCTCCTACAATGAGCAGTTCTTC.

The table lists this clone with a count of one. The chain employs TRBV7-9 and TRBJ2-5; D remains ambiguous. The germline V gene has CDR1 SEHNR and CDR2 FQNEAQ (reference sequence). The CDR3 is 15 amino acids. The V gene lost 5 bases and the J gene lost 1 base, with 14 bases spanning the gap. The CDR3 DNA sequence: TGTGCCAGCAGCGAACGTGGTGTCTCCCAAGAGACCCAGTACTTC. This gives the protein CASSERGVSQETQYF.

The chain carries TRBV27 and TRBJ2-2, with D tentatively TRBD1 (6 bases). The V end lost 5 bases, the J end lost 4 bases, and 8 bases lay between the germline ends. The CDR3 runs to 13 residues. Germline CDR1 is MNHEY and CDR2 is SMNVEV (reference sequence). The CDR3 nucleotides read TGTGCCAGCAGTAAGGACAGCACCGGGGAGCTGTTTTTT. Residues: CASSKDSTGELFF.

The chain has TRBV9 and TRBJ2-1, with TRBD2 identical over 11 bases. The junction had 8 bases not matched to a gene; V was cut back by 0 bases and J by 0 bases. The CDR3 is 19 amino acids. Germline lookup yields CDR1 SGDLS and CDR2 YYNGEE. The DNA of the CDR3 is TGTGCCAGCAGCGTAGGTCCTAGCGGGAGGACAAGCTCCTACAATGAGCAGTTCTTC. It is translated as CASSVGPSGRTSSYNEQFF. Variable domain in full (rest from reference TRBV9 and TRBJ2-1): DSGVTQTPKHLITATGQRVTLRCSPRSGDLSVYWYQQSLDQGLQFLIQYYNGEERAKGNILERFSAQQFPDLHSELNLSSLELGDSALYFCASSVGPSGRTSSYNEQFFGPGTRLTVL.

The chain carries TRBV5-1 and TRBJ2-1, with D possibly matching TRBD1 (6 bases). Trimming removed 0 bases at V and 0 bases at J, with 10 bases between. The CDR3 totals 16 residues. In germline, CDR1 is SGHRS, CDR2 YFSETQ. CDR3 sequence: CASSLEGQNSYNEQFF. CDR3 sequence (DNA): TGCGCCAGCAGCTTGGAAGGACAGAACTCCTACAATGAGCAGTTCTTC.

The chain links TRBV18 to TRBJ1-5; 9 positions agree with TRBD1. The CDR3 consists of 14 residues. Germline-derived CDR1 and CDR2 are KGHSH and LQKENI. With 6 bases clipped from V and 7 bases from J, the junction kept 7 bases outside the gene matches. The CDR3 loop reads CASSGGQGDQPQHF. CDR3 bases: TGTGCCAGCTCGGGGGGACAGGGAGACCAGCCCCAGCATTTT.

CDR3 nucleotides: TGTGCCAGCAGCTTATCTCACGGACGGGGACTTACCTACGAGCAGTACTTC. This translates into CASSLSHGRGLTYEQYF. J is TRBJ2-7 and V is TRBV7-2; the D gene is possibly TRBD2 (6 bases). Germline loops: CDR1 SGHTA, CDR2 FQGNSA. The CDR3 runs 17 residues. Trimming pared 2 bases from V and 2 bases from J, leaving 19 bases between.

The V call is TRBV4-2, the J call TRBJ1-5, with TRBD1 matching over 8 bases. There are 16 residues in the CDR3. Germline CDR1 LGHNA, CDR2 YNFKEQ. Unmatched junction bases numbered 8, after V lost 6 bases and J lost 1 base. CDR3 DNA sequence: TGTGCCAGCAGATACACCACAGGGGGGAGCAATCAGCCCCAGCATTTT. Amino acid sequence: CASRYTTGGSNQPQHF.